One and the same sample provided the 24 T cell receptor beta chains below, sequenced in a study of shared clonotypes between healthy human individuals. Profiled with immunoSEQ multiplex PCR; TCRdb holds only in-frame clones, not every one. This sample has some 2,100,000 clones; nearly 97% occur once, and the top ten carry around 0.13%. The sequenced sample was naive CD4+ T cells sorted from blood. The subset: CD45RA+ positively selected. Receptors were obtained from a young man in good health.

The V call is TRBV27, the J call TRBJ2-3; no firm D call. Germline values: CDR1 MNHEY, CDR2 SMNVEV (reference sequence). The CDR3 is 17 amino acids. The V gene lost 3 bases and the J gene lost 0 bases, with 16 bases spanning the gap. The CDR3 loop is CASSFSTWYTSTDTQYF. The CDR3 nucleotides are TGTGCCAGCAGTTTTAGTACATGGTATACTAGCACAGATACGCAGTATTTT.

The gene calls are TRBV5-1 and TRBJ2-5; TRBD2 matches 14 bases. Trimming removed 4 bases from V and 7 bases from J; junction bases left unmatched: 9. The length of the CDR3 is 16 residues. Per germline, CDR1 SGHRS and CDR2 YFSETQ. In nucleotides, the CDR3 is TGCGCCAGCAGCCCCCAGACTAGCGGGGGGGCCCTGACCCAGTACTTC. The encoded protein is CASSPQTSGGALTQYF.

The rearrangement joins TRBV7-9 to TRBJ2-2; 7 bases agree with TRBD2. The germline gives CDR1 SEHNR, CDR2 FQNEAQ (reference sequence). Trimming at V came to 5 bases and at J to 6 bases, leaving 12 bases not matched to a gene. This CDR3 is 16 amino acids long. The DNA of the CDR3 is TGTGCCAGCAGCATCCTGAGCGGGGCGGACGCCGGGGAGCTGTTTTTT. Encoded protein: CASSILSGADAGELFF.

This clone was recorded only once. The chain carries TRBV5-4 and TRBJ2-7; D gene unclear. There are 13 residues in the CDR3. Trimming removed 0 bases at V and 1 base at J, with 5 bases between. Germline lookup yields CDR1 SGHNT and CDR2 YYREEE (reference sequence). CDR3 DNA sequence: TGTGCCAGCAGCTTGGCGGCTTCCTACGAGCAGTACTTC. Residues: CASSLAASYEQYF.

The rearrangement joins TRBV28 to TRBJ2-7, with 7 bases matching TRBD1. Unmatched junction bases numbered 10, after V lost 9 bases and J lost 2 bases. Germline CDR1 MDHEN, CDR2 SYDVKM. The CDR3 extends over 14 amino acids. The DNA for the CDR3 is TGTGCCAGTGTTAGACAGGGCGCTACCTACGAGCAGTACTTC. This gives the protein CASVRQGATYEQYF.

The chain combines TRBV28 with TRBJ2-7; 10 bases are a match to TRBD2. J lost 2 bases, V lost 2 bases, and 12 bases had no gene match. CDR1 is MDHEN, CDR2 SYDVKM, per germline. This CDR3 is 18 amino acids long. The CDR3 loop is CASSLRISGGLPTYEQYF. For the CDR3, the DNA is TGTGCCAGCAGTTTACGGATTAGCGGGGGGCTCCCTACCTACGAGCAGTACTTC.

This sequence joins TRBV6-1 and TRBJ1-6, with D tentatively TRBD1 (6 bases). This CDR3 contains 14 residues. Trimming took off 6 bases at V and 13 bases at J, with 19 bases between the two ends. CDR1 MNHNS and CDR2 SASEGT come from the germline V gene. Written as DNA, the CDR3 is TGTGCCAGCAGGGGGGCAGGGGATCTGGGGCCCCTCCACTTT. Translating gives CASRGAGDLGPLHF.

This chain joins TRBV30 and TRBJ2-7, with D hard to call. V lost 0 bases to trimming and J lost 0 bases, with 12 bases between them. CDR1 and CDR2 from the germline V gene are GTSNPN and SVGIG (reference sequence). The CDR3 spans 15 residues. The CDR3 here is CAWSVYSGRSYEQYF. The CDR3 nucleotides read TGTGCCTGGAGTGTCTATAGTGGCCGCTCCTACGAGCAGTACTTC.

The chain recombines TRBV4-3 with TRBJ2-1; 13 nucleotides match TRBD2. The V segment lost 4 bases and the J segment 5 bases; nucleotides outside the gene matches: 14. Germline V gene sequence: CDR1 LGHNA, CDR2 YSLEER. CDR3 length: 19 amino acids. This CDR3 is CASSRGLGLAGPSHNEQFF. The DNA for the CDR3 is TGCGCCAGCAGCCGAGGCTTGGGACTAGCGGGACCTTCTCACAATGAGCAGTTCTTC.

The chain couples TRBV7-9 to TRBJ2-4; D may be TRBD1 or TRBD2 (6 bases each). The germline CDR1 and CDR2 sequences are SEHNR and FQNEAQ (reference sequence). V was trimmed by 8 bases and J by 9 bases, leaving 20 bases between them. The CDR3 spans 14 residues. The CDR3: CASLLEGGAGIQYF. Here the CDR3 DNA reads TGTGCCAGCTTATTAGAGGGGGGCGCAGGCATTCAGTACTTC.

A remark on this clone: Other nucleotide sequences in the sample specify the same CDR3. This chain connects TRBV20-1 to TRBJ1-2; D is unclear. V lost 6 bases and J 6 bases, leaving 8 bases between the germline ends. In germline, CDR1 is DFQATT, CDR2 SNEGSKA (reference sequence). CDR3 length: 10 amino acids. The CDR3 nucleotides read TGCAGTGCACGTGACCATGGCTACACCTTC. Its translation is CSARDHGYTF.

V gene TRBV7-6 combines with J gene TRBJ2-2, with TRBD1 matching over 7 bases. The ends lost 0 bases at V and 4 bases at J; junction bases unmatched: 5. Germline CDR1 reads SGHVS; CDR2 reads FNYEAQ. The CDR3 runs 16 residues. DNA for the CDR3: TGTGCCAGCAGCTTAGCGGGGACAGCGAGCACCGGGGAGCTGTTTTTT. Protein sequence: CASSLAGTASTGELFF. The full variable domain, completed using reference TRBV7-6 and TRBJ2-2, is GAGVSQSPRYKVTKRGQDVALRCDPISGHVSLYWYRQALGQGPEFLTYFNYEAQQDKSGLPNDRFSAERPEGSISTLTIQRTEQRDSAMYRCASSLAGTASTGELFFGEGSRLTVL.

The rearrangement joins TRBV10-3 to TRBJ1-5; tentatively, D is TRBD1 (5 bases). The V end was cut by 6 bases, the J end by 5 bases, with 11 bases between. Germline CDR1 ENHRY, CDR2 SYGVKD. CDR3 size: 13 residues. CDR3 loop: CAIREGLDQPQHF. The DNA of the CDR3 is TGTGCCATCAGGGAGGGGTTAGATCAGCCCCAGCATTTT.

This chain links TRBV7-6 with TRBJ2-5; a possible D gene is TRBD2 (5 bases). The germline gives CDR1 SGHVS, CDR2 FNYEAQ. The CDR3 is made up of 11 amino acids. V lost 6 bases, J lost 7 bases, and 9 bases lay in between. The CDR3 sequence: CASSSVGTQYF. In nucleotides, the CDR3 is TGTGCCAGCAGTAGCGTGGGGACCCAGTACTTC.

The rearrangement joins TRBV5-4 to TRBJ2-1, with D maybe TRBD1 (8 bases). Trimming removed 3 bases from V and 8 bases from J, with 15 bases in between. This CDR3 has 14 amino acids. Germline V lookup: CDR1 SGHNT, CDR2 YYREEE (reference sequence). For the CDR3, the DNA is TGTGCCAGCAGCTCCACAGGGGGGAGGGATGAGCAGTTCTTC. Residues: CASSSTGGRDEQFF.

CDR3 in amino acids: CASSLVTPANYGYTF. Written as DNA, the CDR3 is TGTGCCAGCAGTTTAGTGACACCAGCTAACTATGGCTACACCTTC. The rearrangement joins TRBV28 to TRBJ1-2; D is unclear. The V gene's germline CDR1 is MDHEN and CDR2 SYDVKM. The V gene lost 2 bases and the J gene lost 0 bases, with 10 bases spanning the gap. This CDR3 is built from 15 residues.

This CDR3 is CASSPAGRRTGELFF. As DNA, the CDR3 is TGTGCCAGCAGCCCCGCGGGGCGCCGAACCGGGGAGCTGTTTTTT. V and J are TRBV7-3 and TRBJ2-2, with a possible D match to TRBD2 (6 bases). The CDR3 length is 15 residues. Germline V lookup: CDR1 SGHTA, CDR2 FQGTGA. Trimming removed 5 bases from V and 5 bases from J, with 15 bases in between.

As regards this clone: The CDR3 carries no conserved terminal phenylalanine or tryptophan, so it likely arises from a read error. The chain combines TRBV19 with TRBJ1-2; tentatively, D is TRBD1 (5 bases). The CDR3 extends over 12 amino acids. The germline V gene has CDR1 LNHDA and CDR2 SQIVND (reference sequence). The V end was cut by 4 bases, the J end by 3 bases, with 6 bases between. The DNA for the CDR3 is TGTGCCAGTAGTAAGGGGTACTATGGCTACACCTCC. Protein: CASSKGYYGYTS.

This chain uses TRBV6-1 with TRBJ1-1, with D possibly being TRBD1 (5 bases). Germline V gene sequence: CDR1 MNHNS, CDR2 SASEGT. The CDR3 runs to 15 residues. Trimming stripped 7 bases from V and 7 bases from J, with 22 bases between. The CDR3 nucleotides read TGTGCCAGCATCCAGGGCGGCCTCGGGGTCGGTGAAGCTTTCTTT. Its translation: CASIQGGLGVGEAFF.

This clone was seen a single time. V and J are TRBV18 and TRBJ2-5, with D maybe TRBD2 (7 bases). Germline loops: CDR1 KGHSH, CDR2 LQKENI. V shed 6 bases and J shed 5 bases, with 19 bases lying between them. CDR3 length: 15 residues. This CDR3 reads CASSPNGGPRETQYF. The CDR3 DNA reads TGTGCCAGCTCGCCTAACGGGGGGCCGAGGGAGACCCAGTACTTC.

The V call is TRBV7-9, the J call TRBJ1-5; TRBD1 aligns across 11 bases. Germline V lookup: CDR1 SEHNR, CDR2 FQNEAQ (reference sequence). The CDR3 extends over 15 amino acids. V was clipped by 5 bases and J by 6 bases; unmatched bases: 6. The DNA for the CDR3 is TGTGCCAGCAGCAAAGGACAGGGGGCGCGTCAGCCCCAGCATTTT. Translation gives CASSKGQGARQPQHF.

This clone has only one observation. V gene TRBV28 combines with J gene TRBJ2-3; 11 positions agree with TRBD1. CDR1 and CDR2 (germline): MDHEN, SYDVKM. This CDR3 is built from 17 residues. V shed 4 bases and J 3 bases; nucleotides not matched to a gene: 9. CDR3 coding DNA: TGTGCCAGCAGTTCCGTCCAAGGACAGGGGGCAACAGATACGCAGTATTTT. It codes for CASSSVQGQGATDTQYF.

This clone is a singleton in its sample. J is TRBJ1-2 and V is TRBV27; D possibly corresponds to TRBD1 (5 bases). The CDR3 totals 17 residues. Per the germline V gene, CDR1 is MNHEY and CDR2 is SMNVEV (reference sequence). Trimming took 7 bases from V and 4 from J, leaving 25 bases between them. CDR3 DNA: TGTGCCAGCACCCCTTACATCCCCTTGAGAGGGGCCTATGGCTACACCTTC. This codes for CASTPYIPLRGAYGYTF.

Worth noting for this clone: The sample carries other DNA sequences with the same CDR3. This rearrangement joins TRBV5-1 to TRBJ1-1; no reliable D call. CDR3 length: 13 residues. CDR1 and CDR2 (germline): SGHRS, YFSETQ. V lost 2 bases to trimming and J lost 2 bases, with 7 bases between them. CDR3 coding DNA: TGCGCCAGCAGCTTATTAGGAAACACTGAAGCTTTCTTT. Translation gives CASSLLGNTEAFF. The whole variable domain, remainder taken from reference TRBV5-1 and TRBJ1-1, is KAGVTQTPRYLIKTRGQQVTLSCSPISGHRSVSWYQQTPGQGLQFLFEYFSETQRNKGNFPGRFSGRQFSNSRSEMNVSTLELGDSALYLCASSLLGNTEAFFGQGTRLTVV.